This entry concerns a single TCR beta chain. The CDR3 covers 18 residues. Germline V gene lookup returns CDR1 LNHDA and CDR2 SQIVND (reference sequence). Trimming removed 3 bases from V and 2 bases from J; junction bases left unmatched: 14. This record belongs to a study of T cell changes during pregnancy in multiple sclerosis. Method: immunoSEQ multiplex PCR; TCRdb's copy keeps in-frame clones and lacks some. The sample yields tens of thousands of clones, under 95% seen once. The material sequenced was peripheral blood, taken before pregnancy. The V and J genes are TRBV19 and TRBJ2-3, with 7 bases that match TRBD1. This sequence was found in a female donor with multiple sclerosis, enrolled in a pregnancy study. CDR3 sequence: CASSIHYPDRPSTDTQYF. The CDR3 DNA reads TGTGCCAGTAGTATCCATTACCCGGACAGGCCCTCCACAGATACGCAGTATTTT.